Listed below are T cell receptor beta chains from one sample, sequenced in a study of beta chain features in type 1 diabetes. Repertoires were generated with immunoSEQ multiplex PCR, while TCRdb's copy carries only in-frame clones and drops some. The sample comprises hundreds of thousands of clones, 14% of which are singletons, and around 0.016% rests with the top ten. Material for sequencing was naive CD4+ T cells from blood. All receptors derive from a man younger than 45 with type 1 diabetes. The CDR3 runs from the conserved cysteine through the conserved F or W. The order of the fields is V gene, D gene, clone size, J gene, CDR3 DNA, CDR3 protein. D genes are given only for firm matches. Not every row has a clone size; where given, it reads once, few, many or a size class.

TRBV6-1	TRBD2	NA	TRBJ2-1	TGTGCCAGCAGTGAAGTCACTAGCGGGAGTCGGGAGCAGTTCTTC	CASSEVTSGSREQFF
TRBV30	TRBD2	few	TRBJ2-3	TGTGCCTGGAGTGCCACTAGCGGGACAGATACGCAGTATTTT	CAWSATSGTDTQYF
TRBV7-3	TRBD1	few	TRBJ2-1	TGTGCCAGCAGCTTATTTGGACAGGGACTTGATGAGCAGTTCTTC	CASSLFGQGLDEQFF
TRBV28	TRBD1	few	TRBJ2-7	TGTGCCAGCGGGGACAGCCCCTACGAGCAGTACTTC	CASGDSPYEQYF
TRBV5-5	NA	few	TRBJ2-2	TGTGCCAGCAGCTTGGGTACAGGGTTTGGAACCGGGGAGCTGTTTTTT	CASSLGTGFGTGELFF
TRBV27	NA	NA	TRBJ2-7	TGTGCCAGCAGTTCCGACAGGTTGGGGAGAGGGGAGCAGTACTTC	CASSSDRLGRGEQYF
TRBV27	TRBD1	few	TRBJ2-7	TGTGCCAGCAGTCCCTCCGGGACAGTACCCTACGAGCAGTACTTC	CASSPSGTVPYEQYF
TRBV15	NA	few	TRBJ2-2	TGTGCCACCAGCACATTCACCGGGGAGCTGTTTTTT	CATSTFTGELFF
TRBV7-3	TRBD2	few	TRBJ2-1	TGTGCCAGCAGCAAGGGACTAGCGGACTACAATGAGCAGTTCTTC	CASSKGLADYNEQFF
TRBV7-2	NA	NA	TRBJ2-1	TGTGCCAGCAGCCCCGGCGGCTACCATGAGCAGTTCTTC	CASSPGGYHEQFF
TRBV9	NA	few	TRBJ2-4	TGTGCCAGCAGCGTAGGACAGGGAGGCAAAAACATTCAGTACTTC	CASSVGQGGKNIQYF
TRBV27	NA	NA	TRBJ2-5	TGTGCCAGCAGTTTCGCAGGGAAAGAGACCCAGTACTTC	CASSFAGKETQYF
TRBV7-9	TRBD2	NA	TRBJ2-5	TGTGCCAGCACCCAGCGGGGGCAAGAGACCCAGTACTTC	CASTQRGQETQYF
TRBV7-3	TRBD1	NA	TRBJ2-1	TGTGCCAGCAGCCGACACGGGACAGGGGGATACAATGAGCAGTTCTTC	CASSRHGTGGYNEQFF
TRBV7-9	NA	few	TRBJ2-1	TGTGCCAGCAGCTTCAATCAGGGGTATTTCTTC	CASSFNQGYFF
TRBV13	NA	NA	TRBJ2-7	TGTGCCAGCAGCAGATTACTGGGGGGAGAAGGCTACGAGCAGTACTTC	CASSRLLGGEGYEQYF
TRBV4-2	NA	few	TRBJ2-3	TGTGCCAGCAGCCAAGCAACCGGGGCAGATACGCAGTATTTT	CASSQATGADTQYF
TRBV14	NA	few	TRBJ2-7	TGTGCCAGCAGCCGCGCGTTTTCCTACGAGCAGTACTTC	CASSRAFSYEQYF
TRBV5-1	NA	few	TRBJ1-1	TGCGCCAGCAGCTTAACAGGAAACACTGAAGCTTTCTTT	CASSLTGNTEAFF
TRBV29-1	NA	NA	TRBJ1-1	TGCAGCGCCCGTAGAAACACTGAAGCTTTCTTT	CSARRNTEAFF
TRBV29-1	TRBD1	many	TRBJ2-5	TGCAGCGTGGTGGACAGGGAGGAGACCCAGTACTTC	CSVVDREETQYF
TRBV29-1	TRBD2	few	TRBJ2-3	TGCAGCGTTGCATCTAGCGGAGGATCAGATACGCAGTATTTT	CSVASSGGSDTQYF
TRBV2	NA	few	TRBJ1-2	TGTGCCAGCAGTGGGGCGGGCTTTGGCTACACCTTC	CASSGAGFGYTF
TRBV6-6	TRBD2	few	TRBJ2-1	TGTGCCAGCAGTCTAGCGGGAGTGGACTACAATGAGCAGTTCTTC	CASSLAGVDYNEQFF
TRBV5-1	NA	NA	TRBJ2-6	TGCGCCAGCAGCGACGGGGGCTCTGGGGCCAACGTCCTGACTTTC	CASSDGGSGANVLTF
TRBV4-2	TRBD2	NA	TRBJ2-1	TGTGCCAGCAGCCAAGCAACGACTAGCGACTCCTACAATGAGCAGTTCTTC	CASSQATTSDSYNEQFF
TRBV5-4	NA	few	TRBJ2-5	TGTGCCAGCAGCTTGCCGAGAGAGACCCAGTACTTC	CASSLPRETQYF
TRBV19	TRBD1	few	TRBJ1-5	TGTGCCAGTAGACGGACAGGGTTGGATCAGCCCCAGCATTTT	CASRRTGLDQPQHF
TRBV28	TRBD2	NA	TRBJ2-7	TGTGCCAGCCTTAGAGACTCGGGACTAGCGGGAGGGCCGATCGGCGAGCAGTACTTC	CASLRDSGLAGGPIGEQYF
TRBV14	NA	NA	TRBJ2-1	TGTGCCAGCAGCCCCGCAATGACTGCGCAGTTCTTC	CASSPAMTAQFF
TRBV4-3	TRBD2	NA	TRBJ2-7	TGCGCCAGCAGCATTAGCGGGCCCCACGTGAGTGGACCCGAGCAGTACTTC	CASSISGPHVSGPEQYF
TRBV30	TRBD1	NA	TRBJ1-6	TGTGCCTGGAGTGTTCGGGACAGGGGTTGGTCACCCCTCCACTTT	CAWSVRDRGWSPLHF
TRBV7-2	TRBD1	NA	TRBJ1-2	TGTGCCAGCAGACTTCAGGGGGCGAATTATGGCTACACCTTC	CASRLQGANYGYTF
TRBV15	TRBD2	NA	TRBJ2-5	TGTGCCACCAGCACCAGAGGAGCGGGAGTAGAGACCCAGTACTTC	CATSTRGAGVETQYF
TRBV28	NA	NA	TRBJ2-2	TGTGCCAGCAGTTCAATGGGAGCGCCCGGTCCCGGGGAGCTGTTTTTT	CASSSMGAPGPGELFF
TRBV29-1	NA	NA	TRBJ1-2	TGCAGCGTTGAAGGGCAGGGCGGTGGCTACACCTTC	CSVEGQGGGYTF
TRBV5-1	TRBD2	few	TRBJ2-1	TGCGCCAGCAGCTTGCGTCTAGCGGGTAATGAGCAGTTCTTC	CASSLRLAGNEQFF